This TCR beta chain stems from a study of cytomegalovirus exposure and HLA in healthy donors (dated by TCRdb to 2016 to 2017). As for the study more broadly: In an earlier analysis of roughly 590 of the donors, around 300 Gb of sequence data and some 120 million unique TCR beta sequences from 150 million to 200 million T cells were reported. Roughly 300 gigabases of sequencing data and 78 million or so unique TCR sequences were included in an early release covering roughly 600 HLA-typed donors. Of the 300 to 450 genotyped donors, around 81% fell in the genetic ancestry cluster associated with self-reported Caucasian donors. The aim of the study was to test whether cataloging public T cell receptors could identify signatures of past pathogen exposure. Using immunosequencing, the study profiled T cell repertoires from about 650 subjects and related those repertoires to cytomegalovirus serostatus. Besides the first cohort of approximately 710 subjects, a separate validation cohort made up of 120 different subjects was used. The study combined high-throughput TCR immunosequencing, statistical association of individual TCRs with disease status, and machine learning to predict cytomegalovirus infection status. To study patterns of TCR occurrence, a later analysis re-analyzed previously published TCR beta repertoires from 550 to 800 donors and added high-resolution HLA genotyping. The later analysis used no new phenotypic data to find candidate immune exposures, relying instead on TCR beta sequences and their occurrence across donors. To decide whether each TCR beta V gene segment behaved as functional or pseudogenic, an earlier analysis of 587 of the donors relied on high-throughput TCR beta sequencing. Donor age, sex, ethnicity and CMV serostatus were compiled alongside the repertoire data. A later genetic analysis took genome-wide SNP genotypes for about 65% of the 666 donors and used that subset as a discovery cohort. All discovery cohort repertoires had been generated on a single sequencing platform. HLA typing included class I and class II loci at four-digit resolution. Typing coverage varied by locus: 629-630 donors for A, B, C, DRB1 and DQB1; 522 for DQA1; nearly 610 for DPA1; some 470 for DPB1. A few DR-DQ haplotypes were treated as single units for association and clustering because of strong linkage in the cohort. On average, over 200,000 unique TCR beta nucleotide sequences were sequenced per donor among several hundred genotyped donors of the cohort, with roughly 18% of those sequences being non-productive. Overall study results and their limits: The only immune exposure information available for the cohort was CMV serostatus. In a later analysis, TCR association rates were found to vary across HLA loci, with the most associated TCRs seen for DRB1 alleles and the fewest for HLA-C alleles. Cytomegalovirus status was reported to be diagnosed by the classifier with high specificity and sensitivity in both the original and validation cohorts. A later analysis associated about 17,000 TCR beta sequences with specific HLA alleles at a false discovery rate of 0.05. In a later analysis, HLA-associated TCR beta chains showed more clonal expansion and lower generation probabilities than non-associated chains that were equally common. Correlated functional status among segregating V segments might be attributable to linkage disequilibrium, but an unknown experimental factor could not be ruled out. Across donors, most TCR sequences were observed very rarely, whereas some public TCRs were present in many individuals. When HLA alleles, especially DR and DQ, strongly co-occurred, TCR associations were difficult to assign to individual alleles. The authors suggested that the approach could potentially be extended to other disease states and immunological phenotypes. In vitro tests confirmed that three of the cytomegalovirus-associated TCR beta chains recognize cytomegalovirus antigens. The study gave a list of about 170 TCR beta chains associated with cytomegalovirus. HLA typing was unavailable for some donors at each locus, so association tests used only the typed subset. Some IMGT-functional V segments, including TRBV6-2 and TRBV6-3, could not be told apart with the 87-base-pair reads, so those segments were excluded. A later genetic analysis reported fewer N-insertions in productive TCRs among donors in an Asian-associated ancestry cluster than the roughly 670-donor mean. The presence/absence analyses assumed that sequencing depth was roughly uniform across donors, and that assumption may not be true. In a later analysis, several top co-occurrence clusters were reported to appear linked to parvovirus B19, influenza, CMV and Epstein-Barr virus. In a later genetic analysis, a missense DCLRE1C variant was associated with V-gene and J-gene trimming of TCR beta chains, and the association was replicated in an independent cohort. A further reported finding was that TCR beta sequences accurately predicted the HLA-A and HLA-B alleles for most subjects in the first cohort. A cluster of highly shared sequence variants was judged likely to be a technical artifact of the sequencing pipeline. Broadly in line with IMGT annotations, most TCR beta V segments showed up in productive rearrangements about 87% or about 30% of the time in an earlier analysis of 450 to 750 of the donors. The cohort was sequenced for TCR beta chains only, and without alpha or paired-chain data the features that could be detected were limited. According to a later analysis, most CMV-associated TCR beta chains appeared to be HLA-restricted, and the HLA associations seemed to be driven largely by CMV exposure. The earlier analysis of 587 of the donors excluded approximately 15 rarely observed V segments, including chromosome 9 orphons, because counts were too low.

CDR1 and CDR2, per the germline V gene, are MDHEN and SYDVKM. Including cysteine and phenylalanine, the CDR3 has 12 amino acids. Of all the DNA, just the CDR3 is kept, 36 bases in frame from base 1. V drops 3 bases and J drops 7 bases, leaving 6 bases in between. The cohort was made up of 650 to 700 healthy bone marrow donors. At the time of sampling, every cohort member was nominally healthy, though immune exposures that went unrecorded were likely present. The donor was CMV seronegative and belonged to the group of over 350 seronegative cohort members. A peripheral blood sample was provided by each donor, and peripheral blood mononuclear cells were used for TCR beta sequencing. Genomic DNA extraction from the blood cell samples was performed with the Qiagen DNeasy Blood Extraction Kit. The receptor library was made with the immunoSEQ multiplex PCR assay. The multiplex PCR relied on a mix of 60 forward primers for TCR Vbeta segments and 13 reverse primers for TCR Jbeta segments. Amplification of the CDR3 region of rearranged TCR beta genes was performed with a multiplex PCR assay on genomic DNA. The amplified TCR beta libraries were sequenced on the Illumina HiSeq System as 87-base-pair reads. The authors processed their data as follows. In a later analysis, tens of millions of unique TCR beta chains were counted across the approximately 640 repertoires, and about 9.9 million of these chains were shared by at least two donors. A nearest-neighbor algorithm error-corrected the raw reads and collapsed the reads into unique sequences, merging closely related sequences to remove PCR and sequencing errors. To assign V, D and J gene segments, CDR3 sequences were aligned to IMGT reference sequences. For a sequence to be retained, a match of at least six nucleotides to both a V gene segment and a J gene segment was required. A rearrangement counted as productive if the CDR3 had no stop codons and remained in frame with V and J, and every other rearrangement counted as non-productive. CDR3 was defined by IMGT convention, running from the second conserved V-encoded cysteine to the conserved J-encoded phenylalanine. In an earlier analysis of 500 to 650 of the donors, sequences lacking an unambiguous match to a single V gene segment were excluded. An earlier analysis of 450 to 650 of the donors called V segments functional above 56.7% productive rearrangements and segregating when the between-donor standard deviation exceeded 5%. To diagnose cytomegalovirus status from the catalog of TCR beta chain sequences, a statistical classification framework was built. In a later analysis, TCR nucleotide sequences were compared against IMGT/GENE-DB human TR gene sequences so that V and J genes could be assigned. The TCRdist pipeline was used in a later analysis to assign CDR3 sequences and most-parsimonious VDJ recombination scenarios. In a later analysis, each TCR beta chain was defined by its CDR3 amino acid sequence together with its V-gene family, and reads without a unique V-gene family were excluded. A later analysis removed nearly 600 highly shared, low-generation-probability nucleotide sequences to deal with suspected cross-contamination and a sequencing artifact. A later analysis calculated a clonal expansion index for each public chain from normalized within-repertoire ranks of inferred template counts. In a later analysis, generation probabilities were computed with a VDJ recombination model fitted to out-of-frame rearrangements, and the resulting probabilities were checked against IGoR. Hypergeometric tests were used in a later analysis to score TCR-TCR, TCR-HLA and TCR-CMV co-occurrence, with a repertoire-size bias correction applied to the TCR pairs. False discovery rates were estimated in a later analysis by permuting HLA or CMV assignments 20 times. A later analysis grouped co-occurring TCRs with DBSCAN, adding TCRdist sequence similarity when clustering within HLA-allele-positive subsets. Repertoires with fewer than 30,000 or more than 120,000 public chains, plus five repertoires with anomalous nucleotide sharing, were excluded from co-occurrence clustering. TCRdb took this table from immuneACCESS and kept in-frame rearrangements with V and J called. Such tables lack part of the clones; where checked against another copy, unresolved V genes explain under half of the gap, and the rest is unexplained. The DNA gave D and trimming, while V, J and clone size come from that table. The sample yields 150,000 to 200,000 clones; more than 60% were counted once. The ten top clones hold over 3% of the sample.

Comment on this clone: The antigen it binds to is not known. No much larger clonotype is one base removed from it; base qualities were not supplied.

The V and J segments used are TRBV28 and TRBJ1-4, with the D gene too uncertain to name. The sequence was obtained from a female donor in good health and CMV-seronegative. The sample was PBMCs. CDR3 reads: CASSLPGEKLFF. The DNA is TGTGCCAGCAGTTTGCCGGGTGAAAAACTGTTTTTT.